This T cell receptor (beta chain) was retrieved from a study of blood T cells in healthy people across ages (dated by TCRdb to about 2015). For the wider study: In model experiments, template switching captured roughly one uniquely barcoded TCR beta cDNA molecule for every two T cells. Age-related changes in TCR beta repertoire diversity were measured in the study by deep sequencing normalized with unique cDNA molecular identifiers. The donors were divided into four age groups: young (average approximately 15 years), middle-aged (about 40), aged (about 60) and long-lived (about 84). The study analyzed two additional independent replicas of 1 million unique cDNA reads from the same blood draw for two donors, one aged 18 to 30 and one aged 80 or older. Broader findings and caveats from the paper: Because profiling used bulk unsorted PBMCs, naive and antigen-experienced compartments could not be compared conclusively. Compared with the aged group, more naive CD4+ T cells, fewer expanded clones and increased TCR diversity were shown by the long-lived group, suggesting age selection. Because donor CMV infection status was unknown, age-related changes in expanded clonotypes were potentially confounded. The percentage of naive T cells measured by flow cytometry correlated strongly with observed TCR beta diversity. Estimates of total diversity from one million sequenced T cells were regarded as lower bounds and underestimates. Observed TCR beta diversity per million T cells fell roughly linearly with age, and a significant reduction was already apparent by age about 38.

The library was generated by 5' RACE. Reads for this sample came from an Illumina HiSeq 2500. A second PCR of roughly 6 to 11 cycles was run with a J-beta primer mix and a sample-barcoded 5' primer. Each TCR beta cDNA molecule received a unique molecular identifier from a template-switch 5' adaptor carrying 12 random nucleotides. At least 2.5 million CDR3-containing paired-end reads were obtained from each sample. All of the RNA was converted into first-strand cDNA using the Mint cDNA synthesis kit, with a TRBC-specific oligonucleotide serving as the primer. After uracil-DNA glycosylase treatment, a first 18-cycle PCR used universal primers M1SS and BC2_uni_R on all cDNA. The published analysis was carried out like this. For normalization, 1 million high-quality reads, each with a distinct molecular identifier, were randomly selected from each sample. Reads sharing molecular identifiers were discarded rather than binned into consensus sequences. CDR3 identification, clonotype clustering and error correction used MiTCR with a Q25 quality threshold and the strictest error-elimination algorithm. A nonparametric unseen species model using Euler transformation provided a lower-bound estimate of total TCR beta diversity. Through fastp at Q25 and MiXCR, TCRdb rebuilt clones from the public reads, retaining in-frame beta chains. Each entry is one CDR3 protein sequence, shown with its most common DNA and genes. TCRdb, not the authors, supplied the V and J calls. Within this sample are approximately 760,000 distinct CDR3 sequences, with 20% to 30% of them counted one time only. The ten largest make up more than 7.5% of the sample.

CDR1 and CDR2, per the germline V gene (reference sequence), are DFQATT and SNEGSKA. V is reduced by 1 base and J by 2 bases, leaving a spacing of 8 bases between them. The CDR3 starts with the cysteine, ends with the phenylalanine, and has 14 residues. This entry keeps only the CDR3 DNA: 42 bases, framed from base 1. A note on this clonotype: Its antigen specificity is not known. Base qualities are not recorded, but no much larger clone differs from it by a single base.

The donors were roughly 38 Caucasian individuals from Russia, aged roughly 6 to 100 years, who were systemically healthy. Approximately 9.3 milliliters of peripheral blood were collected from each donor into EDTA-treated Vacutainer tubes. Ficoll-Paque density-gradient centrifugation was used to isolate PBMCs, with at least 6 million per sample. Total RNA was extracted from PBMCs with Trizol reagent, with at least 6 micrograms obtained per sample. Naive CD45RAhigh/CD27high T cell percentages were measured by flow cytometry on a PBMC aliquot from every donor. These data also featured in a second study, about T cells of mothers and their children. The second paper states: The donors were nine systemically healthy Caucasian individuals, made up of three mothers and their six children. cDNA synthesis consumed the entire amount of extracted RNA, loaded at approximately 1.6 ug RNA in each 15 ul reaction. Sample barcodes and 2-4 random nucleotides were added via the M1S primer in the second PCR. Over 8.5 million TCR beta CDR3 reads were obtained for each mother, and some 3.1 million reads were obtained for each child. TCR recombination output is similarly shaped by thymic selection in related and unrelated pairs, with a minor effect exerted by inherited differences. Normalized repertoire overlap was always slightly but never significantly higher in related than unrelated mother-child pairs. With a sensitivity of approximately 92 clones per million clonotypes, no persistent microchimeric T cell clones were detected. Deep NGS was used in the study to compare the TCR beta repertoires of mothers and children and to look for features that separate related mother-child pairs from unrelated individuals. The mean age was 40 +/- 4 years for the mothers and about 10 +/- 4 years for the children. After adapter ligation with NEBNext reagents, the libraries were sequenced on Illumina HiSeq 2000 with 100+100 nt paired-end reads. To prevent cross-contamination, the mother and child libraries were prepared one month apart and sequenced in separate runs. Each donor had between about 450,000 and 2,100,000 distinct TCR beta clonotypes identified. Naive TCR beta clonotypes were estimated from low-frequency clonotypes matched to each donor's FACS-determined naive share, without sorting.

The sequenced sample consisted of blood. The clonotype originates from a boy between 10 and 17 years old in good health. The V and J genes are TRBV20-1 and TRBJ2-2, with a tentative D gene TRBD1 over 5 matching bases. The DNA reads TGCAGTGCTAGAGGGCGGACAAACACCGGGGAGCTGTTTTTT. Its protein product is CSARGRTNTGELFF.